The 18 T cell receptor beta chains below come from one sample, sequenced in a study of cytomegalovirus exposure and HLA in healthy donors. Researchers ran the PCR with 60 Vbeta and 13 Jbeta primers. Generated by immunoSEQ multiplex PCR, the TCRdb table keeps only in-frame clones and is missing some. The top ten clones hold 1.5% to 2% of a sample with 250,000 or so clones, around 90% of them seen once. The sequenced material came from PBMCs. The receptors were gathered from a girl between 2 and 10 years old in good health and CMV-seronegative.

The table lists this clone with a count of one. The CDR3 coding sequence is TGTGCCAGCAGGTCCGGGACAGGGTTCACTGAAGCTTTCTTT. It encodes CASRSGTGFTEAFF. This rearrangement joins TRBV28 to TRBJ1-1, with TRBD1 identical over 9 bases. The germline CDR1 and CDR2 sequences are MDHEN and SYDVKM. This CDR3 comprises 14 residues. The V gene end was trimmed by 6 bases and the J gene end by 4 bases; junction bases not matched to a gene: 6.

The chain recombines TRBV13 with TRBJ2-1; 8 bases are a match to TRBD2. Per germline, CDR1 PRHDT and CDR2 FYEKMQ (reference sequence). The length of the CDR3 is 16 residues. Trimming cost V 4 bases and J 0 bases; bases outside gene matches: 5. CDR3 DNA sequence: TGTGCCAGCAGCTCCCAGCGGGGGAGCTCCTACAATGAGCAGTTCTTC. Residues: CASSSQRGSSYNEQFF.

This clone has a single count. This chain connects TRBV2 to TRBJ2-2; 9 bases match TRBD2. Germline CDR1 SNHLY, CDR2 FYNNEI. This CDR3 contains 16 residues. The V gene end was trimmed by 2 bases and the J gene end by 0 bases; junction bases not matched to a gene: 1. CDR3 residues: CASSELAGTNTGELFF. The DNA for the CDR3 is TGTGCCAGCAGTGAACTAGCGGGAACGAACACCGGGGAGCTGTTTTTT.

This clone occurred once. The CDR3, as DNA: TGTGCCAGCAGCCCCGGACTAGCGGGAGGCGAGCAGTACTTC. This translates into CASSPGLAGGEQYF. This chain uses TRBV5-8 with TRBJ2-7, with TRBD2 matching 14 bases. Germline CDR1 is SGHTS and CDR2 is YDEGEE. The junction had 3 bases not matched to a gene; V was cut back by 4 bases and J by 6 bases. The CDR3 length is 14 residues.

The CDR3: CATSYGGSDTQYF. CDR3 DNA: TGTGCCACCAGCTACGGGGGGTCAGATACGCAGTATTTT. V and J are TRBV15 and TRBJ2-3; 7 bases align to TRBD2. CDR3 length: 13 amino acids. The V and J ends lost 5 bases and 4 bases, in that order; junction bases with no gene match: 3. The germline V gene has CDR1 LNHNV and CDR2 YYDKDF (reference sequence).

A single count supports this clone. V and J are TRBV27 and TRBJ2-1; D is ambiguous. Germline V gene sequence: CDR1 MNHEY, CDR2 SMNVEV (reference sequence). This CDR3 spans 13 amino acids. V was shortened by 3 bases and J by 4 bases, with 7 bases between the two germline ends. CDR3 residues: CASSLRSYNEQFF. The DNA for the CDR3 is TGTGCCAGCAGTTTGCGGAGTTACAATGAGCAGTTCTTC.

The rearrangement joins TRBV5-4 to TRBJ1-1; no clear D gene. From germline, CDR1 is SGHNT and CDR2 YYREEE (reference sequence). Trimming left V 0 bases short and J 1 base short, with 22 bases between. The CDR3 contains 19 residues. The CDR3 DNA is TGTGCCAGCAGCTTGGTATCGCTTCGCGAGTTTTCAGGGAACACTGAAGCTTTCTTT. It codes for CASSLVSLREFSGNTEAFF.

The rearrangement joins TRBV5-4 to TRBJ2-7; the match to TRBD2 covers 7 bases. The V gene end was trimmed by 0 bases and the J gene end by 1 base; junction bases not matched to a gene: 10. CDR1 is SGHNT and CDR2 is YYREEE in the germline V gene (reference sequence). The CDR3 is 17 residues long. CDR3 protein: CASSLVPASGSSYEQYF. The CDR3 nucleotides are TGTGCCAGCAGCTTGGTACCCGCTAGCGGAAGTTCCTACGAGCAGTACTTC. Complete variable domain (other parts from reference TRBV5-4 and TRBJ2-7): ETGVTQSPTHLIKTRGQQVTLRCSSQSGHNTVSWYQQALGQGPQFIFQYYREEENGRGNFPPRFSGLQFPNYSSELNVNALELDDSALYLCASSLVPASGSSYEQYFGPGTRLTVT.

The chain couples TRBV9 to TRBJ2-3, with D perhaps TRBD2 (5 bases). V shed 2 bases and J shed 4 bases, with 11 bases lying between them. In germline, CDR1 is SGDLS, CDR2 YYNGEE. The CDR3 runs to 14 residues. CDR3 nucleotides: TGTGCCAGCAGCGTTGCAGGAGGTGCAGATACGCAGTATTTT. The encoded protein is CASSVAGGADTQYF.

The rearrangement links TRBV28 to TRBJ1-6; no clear D. V was clipped by 3 bases and J by 7 bases, with 10 bases between them. CDR1 and CDR2 (germline): MDHEN, SYDVKM. CDR3 length equals 14 residues. The CDR3 here is CASSLAQINSPLHF. The DNA of the CDR3 is TGTGCCAGCAGTTTGGCCCAGATAAATTCACCCCTCCACTTT.

The chain links TRBV5-6 to TRBJ2-3; 9 bases match TRBD1. Losses at the gene ends were 0 bases for V and 4 bases for J; bases not matched to a gene: 3. There are 15 residues in the CDR3. Per germline, CDR1 SGHDT and CDR2 YYEEEE. CDR3 sequence reads: CASSLGTGVSDTQYF. The CDR3 nucleotides are TGTGCCAGCAGCTTGGGGACAGGGGTTTCAGATACGCAGTATTTT.

J is TRBJ1-1 and V is TRBV11-2; TRBD1 might be the D (5 bases). This CDR3 has 15 amino acids. CDR1 is SGHAT, CDR2 FQNNGV, per germline. Trimming left V 4 bases short and J 5 bases short, with 17 bases between. The CDR3 protein is CASSSMTVRSTEAFF. DNA for the CDR3: TGTGCCAGCAGCTCGATGACAGTTCGAAGTACTGAAGCTTTCTTT.

V gene TRBV7-8 combines with J gene TRBJ1-1; possibly TRBD1 for D (5 bases). This CDR3 spans 14 amino acids. Trimming removed 2 bases at V and 1 base at J, with 8 bases between. The germline gives CDR1 SGHVS, CDR2 FQNEAQ. The CDR3 reads CASSLLGQNTEAFF. In DNA, the CDR3 is TGTGCCAGCAGCTTATTGGGGCAGAACACTGAAGCTTTCTTT.

The V and J genes are TRBV14 and TRBJ2-1, with TRBD1 matching over 7 bases. The CDR3 extends over 14 amino acids. The ends lost 4 bases at V and 6 bases at J; junction bases unmatched: 6. Germline CDR1 and CDR2: SGHDN and FVKESK. DNA for the CDR3: TGTGCCAGCAGCCGCCACGGGACAGTCAATGAGCAGTTCTTC. Translated: CASSRHGTVNEQFF.

The chain employs TRBV6-6 and TRBJ2-5, with TRBD1 as a possible D gene (6 bases). Germline lookup yields CDR1 MNHNY and CDR2 SVGAGI (reference sequence). V was cut by 4 bases and J by 3 bases, with 12 bases left in between. The length of the CDR3 is 14 residues. The CDR3: CASSLSGVKETQYF. CDR3 sequence (DNA): TGTGCCAGCAGTTTATCAGGGGTGAAAGAGACCCAGTACTTC.

This chain links TRBV9 with TRBJ1-1, with 8 bases that match TRBD1. Germline trimming cut 4 bases from V and 1 base from J; bases unmatched to any gene: 3. Germline values: CDR1 SGDLS, CDR2 YYNGEE. This CDR3 region has 14 residues. The CDR3 region is CASSKTGENTEAFF. The CDR3 bases are TGTGCCAGCAGCAAGACAGGGGAGAACACTGAAGCTTTCTTT.

About this clone itself: The same CDR3 also results from other DNA sequences found in this sample. The J gene is TRBJ2-7, the V gene TRBV6-5; TRBD2 agrees at 12 bases. This CDR3 contains 15 residues. The germline gives CDR1 MNHEY, CDR2 SVGAGI. V dropped 0 bases and J dropped 4; count of bases not matched to a gene: 1. The DNA of the CDR3 is TGTGCCAGCAGTTACTCGACTAGCGGGGGATACGAGCAGTACTTC. Amino acid sequence: CASSYSTSGGYEQYF.

CDR3 sequence reads: CASSESGGRGDTQYF. In DNA, the CDR3 is TGCGCCAGCAGTGAATCGGGAGGGAGGGGAGATACGCAGTATTTT. The chain has TRBV10-1 and TRBJ2-3; 8 bases are a match to TRBD2. V shed 3 bases and J 5 bases; nucleotides not matched to a gene: 7. The germline V gene encodes CDR1 WNHNN and CDR2 SYGVQD (reference sequence). This CDR3 is built from 15 residues.